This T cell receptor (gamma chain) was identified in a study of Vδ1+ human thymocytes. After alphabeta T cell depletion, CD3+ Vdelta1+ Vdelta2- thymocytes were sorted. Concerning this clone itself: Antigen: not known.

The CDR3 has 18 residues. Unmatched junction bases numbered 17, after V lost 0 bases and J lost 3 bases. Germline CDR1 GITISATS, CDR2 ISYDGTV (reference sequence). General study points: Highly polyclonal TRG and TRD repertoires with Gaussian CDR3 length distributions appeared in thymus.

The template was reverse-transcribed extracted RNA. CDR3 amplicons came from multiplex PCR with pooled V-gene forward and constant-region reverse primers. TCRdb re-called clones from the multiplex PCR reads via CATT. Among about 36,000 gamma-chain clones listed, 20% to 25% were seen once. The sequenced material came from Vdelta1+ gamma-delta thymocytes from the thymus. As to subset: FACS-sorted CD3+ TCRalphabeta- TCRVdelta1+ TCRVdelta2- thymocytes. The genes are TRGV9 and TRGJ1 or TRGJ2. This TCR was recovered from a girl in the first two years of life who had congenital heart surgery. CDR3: CALWEVRPRSGPYYKKLF. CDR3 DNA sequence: TGTGCCTTGTGGGAGGTGCGCCCCCGTAGCGGGCCTTATTATAAGAAACTCTTT.